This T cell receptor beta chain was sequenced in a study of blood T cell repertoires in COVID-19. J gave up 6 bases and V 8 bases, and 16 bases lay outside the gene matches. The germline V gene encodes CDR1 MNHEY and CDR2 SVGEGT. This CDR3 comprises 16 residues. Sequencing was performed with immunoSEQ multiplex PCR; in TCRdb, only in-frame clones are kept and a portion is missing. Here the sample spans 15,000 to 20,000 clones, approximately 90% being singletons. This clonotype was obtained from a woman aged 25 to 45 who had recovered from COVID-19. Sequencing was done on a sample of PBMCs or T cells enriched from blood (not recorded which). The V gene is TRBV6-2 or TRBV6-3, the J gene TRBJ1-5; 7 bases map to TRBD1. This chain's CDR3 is CASRPSGGRVSQPQHF. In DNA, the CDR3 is TGTGCCAGCCGCCCTTCAGGGGGTAGGGTTAGTCAGCCCCAGCATTTT.